This TCR beta chain stems from a study of CD8 T cells in ankylosing spondylitis. Whole-study results and caveats: Typical of ankylosing spondylitis blood, it appeared, was a TCR beta motif of under 10 highly homologous variants.

As to this clonotype: What it binds is not known.

TCRdb re-called the 5' RACE reads with MiXCR, one entry per CDR3 protein. The sample consists of roughly 130,000 distinct CDR3 sequences, 12% to 15% of them appearing once. Germline CDR1 reads LNHDA; CDR2 reads SQIVND (reference sequence). Trimming removed 5 bases from V and 3 bases from J, with 13 bases in between. This CDR3 comprises 14 residues. The receptor was isolated from a female donor with ankylosing spondylitis or in good health (not recorded which). Sequenced sample: blood, either unsorted or a sorted T cell fraction (not recorded which). The chain carries TRBV19 and TRBJ1-1; TRBD1 is a possible D gene (5 bases). CDR3 in amino acids: CASSFGGRYTEAFF. The CDR3 coding sequence is TGTGCCAGTAGTTTTGGGGGTAGGTACACTGAAGCTTTCTTT. Complete variable domain (other parts from reference TRBV19 and TRBJ1-1): DGGITQSPKYLFRKEGQNVTLSCEQNLNHDAMYWYRQDPGQGLRLIYYSQIVNDFQKGDIAEGYSVSREKKESFPLTVTSAQKNPTAFYLCASSFGGRYTEAFFGQGTRLTVV.